A single sample is the source of the 14 T cell receptor beta chains below, sequenced in a study of blood T cell repertoires in COVID-19. Assay: immunoSEQ multiplex PCR; the TCRdb copy retains only in-frame clones and omits some. The table records roughly 230,000 clones, about 86% of them present only once. Sequencing was performed on PBMCs or T cells enriched from blood (not recorded which). Receptor source: a man in his forties or fifties who had recovered from COVID-19.

The V call is TRBV3-1 (or the pseudogene TRBV3-2), the J call TRBJ2-7; 9 bases align to TRBD1. In germline, CDR1 is LGHDT, CDR2 YNNKEL (reference sequence). This CDR3 spans 11 amino acids. Trimming cost V 5 bases and J 13 bases; bases outside gene matches: 6. Here the CDR3 DNA reads TGTGCCAGCAGCATGGGACAGGGACTTTACTTC. It is translated as CASSMGQGLYF.

This chain joins TRBV7-2 and TRBJ1-2; D possibly corresponds to TRBD1 (6 bases). V was cut by 5 bases and J by 5 bases, with 15 bases left in between. Per germline, CDR1 SGHTA and CDR2 FQGNSA. This CDR3 comprises 14 residues. This CDR3 is CASSPHGTPYGYTF. The DNA of the CDR3 is TGTGCCAGCAGCCCCCACGGGACACCTTATGGCTACACCTTC.

The J gene is TRBJ2-7, the V gene TRBV15; weak D call: TRBD1 (6 bases). The V end was cut by 1 base, the J end by 0 bases, with 10 bases between. This CDR3 is built from 15 residues. Germline V gives CDR1 LNHNV, CDR2 YYDKDF (reference sequence). The CDR3: CATSRAGQFSYEQYF. The CDR3 region has the DNA TGTGCCACCAGCAGAGCCGGACAGTTCTCCTACGAGCAGTACTTC.

This clone was observed a single time. This rearrangement joins TRBV5-6 to TRBJ2-1; 14 bases align to TRBD2. Germline V gene data show CDR1 as SGHDT and CDR2 as YYEEEE. The trim removed 3 bases at V and 8 bases at J, leaving 7 bases unmatched. The CDR3 has 16 amino acids. The CDR3 DNA reads TGTGCCAGCAGCTACCGGACTAGCGGGAGGAGTGATGAGCAGTTCTTC. Translating gives CASSYRTSGRSDEQFF. The complete variable domain, with remaining parts taken from reference TRBV5-6 and TRBJ2-1, reads DAGVTQSPTHLIKTRGQQVTLRCSPKSGHDTVSWYQQALGQGPQFIFQYYEEEERQRGNFPDRFSGHQFPNYSSELNVNALLLGDSALYLCASSYRTSGRSDEQFFGPGTRLTVL.

CDR3 region: CASSQSSSPEGRQPQHF. The DNA of the CDR3 is TGCGCCAGCAGCCAAAGCTCCTCGCCAGAGGGCCGTCAGCCCCAGCATTTT. This sequence joins TRBV4-1 and TRBJ1-5, with no clear D. Germline V lookup: CDR1 MGHRA, CDR2 YSYEKL. Trimming removed 2 bases from V and 6 bases from J, with 20 bases in between. The CDR3 is made up of 17 amino acids.

V and J are TRBV13 and TRBJ2-5, with 7 bases fitting TRBD1. The CDR3 loop spans 16 amino acids. The germline V gene encodes CDR1 PRHDT and CDR2 FYEKMQ (reference sequence). V was clipped by 5 bases and J by 5 bases; unmatched bases: 14. The CDR3 coding sequence is TGTGCCAGCAGCAGAGGGACAGCCAATGGGCGGGAGACCCAGTACTTC. Protein sequence: CASSRGTANGRETQYF.

This clone has a single count. This sequence joins TRBV5-1 and TRBJ2-7; D is perhaps TRBD1 (5 bases). CDR1 and CDR2 from the germline V gene are SGHRS and YFSETQ. This CDR3 spans 13 amino acids. Trimming shortened V by 0 bases and J by 2 bases, and 6 bases separated the two germline ends. The CDR3 spells CASSLEGPYEQYF. CDR3 coding DNA: TGCGCCAGCAGCTTGGAGGGGCCCTACGAGCAGTACTTC. The full variable domain, its missing parts supplied by reference TRBV5-1 and TRBJ2-7, is KAGVTQTPRYLIKTRGQQVTLSCSPISGHRSVSWYQQTPGQGLQFLFEYFSETQRNKGNFPGRFSGRQFSNSRSEMNVSTLELGDSALYLCASSLEGPYEQYFGPGTRLTVT.

This sequence joins TRBV11-2 and TRBJ1-4; D is unclear. Trimming left V 5 bases short and J 4 bases short, with 8 bases between. Germline V gene lookup returns CDR1 SGHAT and CDR2 FQNNGV. This CDR3 is built from 13 residues. As DNA, the CDR3 is TGTGCCAGCAGCCCTCGGAGTAATGAAAAACTGTTTTTT. Its translation is CASSPRSNEKLFF.

This clone showed up just once. CDR3 amino acids: CASTPAQNYQPQHF. The CDR3 nucleotides are TGTGCCAGCACCCCTGCACAGAACTATCAGCCCCAGCATTTT. This chain joins TRBV28 and TRBJ1-5; D is unresolved. Per the germline V gene, CDR1 is MDHEN and CDR2 is SYDVKM. V was shortened by 7 bases and J by 5 bases, with 15 bases between the two germline ends. CDR3 size: 14 residues.

This clone was detected a few times. The rearrangement uses TRBV5-1 and TRBJ1-5; no clear D gene. CDR3 size: 13 residues. Trimming removed 0 bases at V and 5 bases at J, with 6 bases between. Per the germline V gene, CDR1 is SGHRS and CDR2 is YFSETQ. DNA for the CDR3: TGCGCCAGCAGCTTGGTTTCAGATCAGCCCCAGCATTTT. Translated: CASSLVSDQPQHF. Together with reference TRBV5-1 and TRBJ1-5, the CDR3 gives the full variable domain: KAGVTQTPRYLIKTRGQQVTLSCSPISGHRSVSWYQQTPGQGLQFLFEYFSETQRNKGNFPGRFSGRQFSNSRSEMNVSTLELGDSALYLCASSLVSDQPQHFGDGTRLSIL.

This sequence joins TRBV2 and TRBJ1-1; TRBD1 matches 10 bases. In germline, CDR1 is SNHLY, CDR2 FYNNEI. The V gene end was trimmed by 6 bases and the J gene end by 5 bases; junction bases not matched to a gene: 6. This CDR3 has 14 residues. For the CDR3, the DNA is TGTGCCAGCAGCTCCCGGGACAGGGGAACTGAAGCTTTCTTT. Its translation: CASSSRDRGTEAFF.

The chain joins TRBV5-1 to TRBJ1-5; no clear D. Germline lookup yields CDR1 SGHRS and CDR2 YFSETQ. V was shortened by 0 bases and J by 7 bases, with 8 bases between the two germline ends. The CDR3 runs 13 residues. CDR3 amino acids: CASSLGEKQPQHF. As DNA, the CDR3 is TGCGCCAGCAGCTTGGGGGAGAAACAGCCCCAGCATTTT.

The chain is built from TRBV4-3 and TRBJ2-1, with a tentative D call TRBD1 (5 bases). The CDR3 length is 16 residues. The V gene lost 0 bases and the J gene lost 9 bases, with 18 bases spanning the gap. Germline CDR1 is LGHNA and CDR2 is YSLEER. The CDR3 region has the DNA TGCGCCAGCAGCCAAGAAGGGGCGGCCTCATGGCCTGAGCAGTTCTTC. Translated, it gives CASSQEGAASWPEQFF.

The chain has TRBV5-3 and TRBJ1-2; no definite D call. TRBV5-3 is flagged as an ORF with uncertain function. The CDR3 has 13 residues. V dropped 4 bases and J dropped 8 bases, with 15 bases sitting between them. The CDR3 loop is CARSPPKRRGYTF. The CDR3 coding sequence is TGTGCCAGAAGCCCCCCCAAGCGTCGGGGCTACACCTTC.